This is a list of T cell receptor beta chains from one sample in a study of beta chain features in type 1 diabetes. Assay used: immunoSEQ multiplex PCR; TCRdb lists only in-frame clones, some missing. This table holds a few hundred thousand clones, approximately 14% found once. Sequencing was carried out using naive CD4+ T cells from blood. The receptors shown here come from a man aged 25-45 years in good health. CDR3s include the opening cysteine and the closing phenylalanine or tryptophan. The D gene is left open where the match is weak. The listing skips clone size in some rows; elsewhere it reads once, few, many or a size class.

v_call: TRBV4-2; d_call: TRBD2; j_call: TRBJ2-3; clone_size: NA; cdr3_aa: CASSHVTSGRANTQYF; cdr3_nt: TGTGCCAGCAGCCACGTGACTAGCGGGAGGGCTAATACGCAGTATTTT
v_call: TRBV13; d_call: NA; j_call: TRBJ2-7; clone_size: many; cdr3_aa: CASSLSPAYEQYF; cdr3_nt: TGTGCCAGCAGCTTAAGTCCGGCCTACGAGCAGTACTTC
v_call: TRBV2; d_call: NA; j_call: TRBJ2-2; clone_size: NA; cdr3_aa: CASSELTGELFF; cdr3_nt: TGTGCCAGCAGTGAACTGACCGGGGAGCTGTTTTTT
v_call: TRBV4-1; d_call: NA; j_call: TRBJ2-1; clone_size: NA; cdr3_aa: CASSRSGTRRYNEQFF; cdr3_nt: TGCGCCAGCAGCCGATCCGGGACTCGGCGGTACAATGAGCAGTTCTTC
v_call: TRBV11-2; d_call: NA; j_call: TRBJ1-3; clone_size: few; cdr3_aa: CASSLAGWGNTIYF; cdr3_nt: TGTGCCAGCAGCTTGGCAGGGTGGGGAAACACCATATATTTT
v_call: TRBV6-5; d_call: NA; j_call: TRBJ2-5; clone_size: few; cdr3_aa: CASGTRETQYF; cdr3_nt: TGTGCCAGCGGTACCCGAGAGACCCAGTACTTC
v_call: TRBV6-5; d_call: TRBD2; j_call: TRBJ2-3; clone_size: NA; cdr3_aa: CASSLLAASTDTQYF; cdr3_nt: TGTGCCAGCAGTTTACTAGCGGCTAGCACAGATACGCAGTATTTT
v_call: TRBV14; d_call: NA; j_call: TRBJ2-3; clone_size: NA; cdr3_aa: CASSQFAGAIRDSTDTQYF; cdr3_nt: TGTGCCAGCAGCCAATTTGCGGGGGCTATCCGGGATAGCACAGATACGCAGTATTTT
v_call: TRBV15; d_call: TRBD1; j_call: TRBJ1-2; clone_size: NA; cdr3_aa: CATSRDAGQGYGYTF; cdr3_nt: TGTGCCACCAGCAGAGATGCGGGACAGGGGTATGGCTACACCTTC
v_call: TRBV6-1; d_call: NA; j_call: TRBJ2-5; clone_size: NA; cdr3_aa: CASSDWTATGEETQYF; cdr3_nt: TGTGCCAGCAGTGATTGGACCGCTACCGGAGAAGAGACCCAGTACTTC
v_call: TRBV2; d_call: TRBD1; j_call: TRBJ1-4; clone_size: few; cdr3_aa: CASSPTGEGLFF; cdr3_nt: TGTGCCAGCAGCCCGACAGGGGAAGGGCTGTTTTTT
v_call: TRBV18; d_call: NA; j_call: TRBJ2-3; clone_size: NA; cdr3_aa: CASRVSGGSTDTQYF; cdr3_nt: TGTGCCAGCCGAGTTTCGGGCGGGAGCACAGATACGCAGTATTTT
v_call: TRBV2; d_call: NA; j_call: TRBJ1-4; clone_size: NA; cdr3_aa: CASRTNPTTEKLFF; cdr3_nt: TGTGCCAGCAGAACGAACCCTACGACGGAAAAACTGTTTTTT
v_call: TRBV25-1; d_call: TRBD2; j_call: TRBJ2-1; clone_size: few; cdr3_aa: CASSRTSGRGGNEQFF; cdr3_nt: TGTGCCAGCAGTCGGACTAGCGGGAGAGGGGGTAATGAGCAGTTCTTC
v_call: TRBV11-2; d_call: NA; j_call: TRBJ2-6; clone_size: NA; cdr3_aa: CASSLQGTGANVLTF; cdr3_nt: TGTGCCAGCAGCTTACAGGGAACTGGGGCCAACGTCCTGACTTTC
v_call: TRBV15; d_call: NA; j_call: TRBJ1-2; clone_size: NA; cdr3_aa: CATSRQGPANYGYTF; cdr3_nt: TGTGCCACCAGCAGACAGGGGCCAGCTAACTATGGCTACACCTTC
v_call: TRBV2; d_call: TRBD2; j_call: TRBJ2-5; clone_size: NA; cdr3_aa: CASRDSKLAGGPETQYF; cdr3_nt: TGTGCCAGCAGGGACAGTAAACTAGCGGGGGGTCCTGAGACCCAGTACTTC
v_call: TRBV4-1; d_call: NA; j_call: TRBJ2-7; clone_size: NA; cdr3_aa: CASSQVVRSYEQYF; cdr3_nt: TGCGCCAGCAGCCAAGTCGTTAGGAGCTACGAGCAGTACTTC
v_call: TRBV19; d_call: NA; j_call: TRBJ2-5; clone_size: few; cdr3_aa: CASSIGGAGPSKTQYF; cdr3_nt: TGTGCCAGTAGTATTGGCGGGGCGGGACCGTCCAAGACCCAGTACTTC
v_call: TRBV13; d_call: TRBD1; j_call: TRBJ2-5; clone_size: few; cdr3_aa: CASRRQGAETQYF; cdr3_nt: TGTGCCAGCAGGAGACAGGGGGCAGAGACCCAGTACTTC
v_call: TRBV5-4; d_call: TRBD1; j_call: TRBJ2-5; clone_size: NA; cdr3_aa: CASSLGGTGLKKTQYF; cdr3_nt: TGTGCCAGCAGCCTCGGGGGGACAGGGCTTAAGAAGACCCAGTACTTC
v_call: TRBV30; d_call: NA; j_call: TRBJ2-1; clone_size: NA; cdr3_aa: CAWSENGIPPYNEQFF; cdr3_nt: TGTGCCTGGAGTGAAAACGGGATTCCCCCCTACAATGAGCAGTTCTTC
v_call: TRBV5-6; d_call: TRBD1; j_call: TRBJ1-1; clone_size: few; cdr3_aa: CASSADRDTEAFF; cdr3_nt: TGTGCCAGCAGCGCAGACAGGGACACTGAAGCTTTCTTT
v_call: TRBV29-1; d_call: TRBD1; j_call: TRBJ2-7; clone_size: few; cdr3_aa: CSGWTGDGEQYF; cdr3_nt: TGCAGCGGCTGGACAGGGGATGGGGAGCAGTACTTC
v_call: TRBV7-9; d_call: TRBD1; j_call: TRBJ2-1; clone_size: NA; cdr3_aa: CASSSYSGQHGNEQFF; cdr3_nt: TGTGCCAGCAGCTCCTATTCGGGACAGCACGGTAATGAGCAGTTCTTC
v_call: TRBV29-1; d_call: NA; j_call: TRBJ1-1; clone_size: few; cdr3_aa: CSVETGGNTEAFF; cdr3_nt: TGCAGCGTTGAAACCGGCGGGAACACTGAAGCTTTCTTT
v_call: TRBV18; d_call: NA; j_call: TRBJ2-1; clone_size: NA; cdr3_aa: CASSLNYNEQFF; cdr3_nt: TGTGCCAGCTCACTCAACTACAATGAGCAGTTCTTC
v_call: TRBV18; d_call: NA; j_call: TRBJ2-5; clone_size: NA; cdr3_aa: CASSPSRALPRGETQYF; cdr3_nt: TGTGCCAGCTCACCATCCCGGGCCTTACCCCGAGGGGAGACCCAGTACTTC
v_call: TRBV13; d_call: NA; j_call: TRBJ2-7; clone_size: NA; cdr3_aa: CASSFPLGEQYF; cdr3_nt: TGTGCCAGCAGCTTCCCGTTGGGCGAGCAGTACTTC
v_call: TRBV6-1; d_call: NA; j_call: TRBJ2-5; clone_size: NA; cdr3_aa: CASSWGPGETQYF; cdr3_nt: TGTGCCAGCAGCTGGGGGCCGGGGGAGACCCAGTACTTC
v_call: TRBV27; d_call: TRBD1; j_call: TRBJ1-4; clone_size: few; cdr3_aa: CASGRQGMIREKLFF; cdr3_nt: TGTGCCAGCGGACGACAGGGAATGATACGCGAAAAACTGTTTTTT
v_call: TRBV18; d_call: NA; j_call: TRBJ1-4; clone_size: NA; cdr3_aa: CASSPRGATNEKLFF; cdr3_nt: TGTGCCAGCTCACCACGCGGTGCAACTAATGAAAAACTGTTTTTT
v_call: TRBV5-4; d_call: TRBD1; j_call: TRBJ2-7; clone_size: NA; cdr3_aa: CASSWGQYEQYF; cdr3_nt: TGTGCCAGCAGCTGGGGACAGTACGAGCAGTACTTC
v_call: TRBV23-1; d_call: NA; j_call: TRBJ1-3; clone_size: NA; cdr3_aa: CASSQDGRASSGNTIYF; cdr3_nt: TGCGCCAGCAGTCAAGACGGCAGAGCAAGCTCTGGAAACACCATATATTTT
v_call: TRBV29-1; d_call: NA; j_call: TRBJ1-1; clone_size: many; cdr3_aa: CSVGHGNTEAFF; cdr3_nt: TGCAGCGTCGGTCACGGGAACACTGAAGCTTTCTTT
v_call: TRBV10-3; d_call: NA; j_call: TRBJ2-3; clone_size: few; cdr3_aa: CATRRRGGTDTQYF; cdr3_nt: TGTGCCACAAGGCGCAGGGGAGGCACAGATACGCAGTATTTT
v_call: TRBV29-1; d_call: TRBD1; j_call: TRBJ2-1; clone_size: NA; cdr3_aa: CSVVPHRGIYNEQFF; cdr3_nt: TGCAGCGTTGTACCCCACAGGGGGATATACAATGAGCAGTTCTTC
v_call: TRBV5-4; d_call: TRBD2; j_call: TRBJ2-1; clone_size: NA; cdr3_aa: CASSLAGASYNEQFF; cdr3_nt: TGTGCCAGCAGCTTAGCGGGAGCCTCCTACAATGAGCAGTTCTTC
v_call: TRBV5-6; d_call: NA; j_call: TRBJ2-1; clone_size: NA; cdr3_aa: CASSDPFGDEQFF; cdr3_nt: TGTGCCAGCAGCGATCCTTTTGGGGATGAGCAGTTCTTC
v_call: TRBV2; d_call: NA; j_call: TRBJ2-1; clone_size: few; cdr3_aa: CASSPRWASDEQFF; cdr3_nt: TGTGCCAGCAGTCCCCGCTGGGCTAGCGATGAGCAGTTCTTC
v_call: TRBV6-1; d_call: TRBD1; j_call: TRBJ2-7; clone_size: few; cdr3_aa: CGSGTGTSYEQYF; cdr3_nt: TGTGGCTCCGGGACAGGGACCTCCTACGAGCAGTACTTC
v_call: TRBV29-1; d_call: NA; j_call: TRBJ1-1; clone_size: NA; cdr3_aa: CSVVRRQNTEAFF; cdr3_nt: TGCAGCGTGGTTCGGCGGCAGAACACTGAAGCTTTCTTT
v_call: TRBV4-1; d_call: TRBD1; j_call: TRBJ2-5; clone_size: NA; cdr3_aa: CASSQDLAGGIIETQYF; cdr3_nt: TGCGCCAGCAGCCAAGATTTGGCAGGGGGCATTATAGAGACCCAGTACTTC
v_call: TRBV14; d_call: NA; j_call: TRBJ2-6; clone_size: NA; cdr3_aa: CASSPGQPRSGANVLTF; cdr3_nt: TGTGCCAGCAGCCCTGGACAGCCTCGCTCTGGGGCCAACGTCCTGACTTTC
v_call: TRBV27; d_call: NA; j_call: TRBJ2-1; clone_size: NA; cdr3_aa: CASSPIPIQGNEQFF; cdr3_nt: TGTGCCAGCAGCCCGATCCCGATTCAGGGGAATGAGCAGTTCTTC
v_call: TRBV4-1; d_call: NA; j_call: TRBJ2-4; clone_size: few; cdr3_aa: CASSQDRRGRVTKNIQYF; cdr3_nt: TGCGCCAGCAGCCAAGATCGGCGGGGGCGGGTGACCAAAAACATTCAGTACTTC
v_call: TRBV6-5; d_call: NA; j_call: TRBJ2-1; clone_size: NA; cdr3_aa: CASSYSGGSSYNEQFF; cdr3_nt: TGTGCCAGCAGTTACAGCGGAGGGAGCTCCTACAATGAGCAGTTCTTC
v_call: TRBV2; d_call: NA; j_call: TRBJ2-2; clone_size: NA; cdr3_aa: CASSEQNTGELFF; cdr3_nt: TGTGCCAGCAGTGAACAGAACACCGGGGAGCTGTTTTTT